This T cell receptor beta chain appears in the sequencing data of a study of shared clonotypes between healthy human individuals. Study-wide results and limits: The expectation was that sequencing depth would affect clonotype sharing among donors.

On this clone: The antigen is unknown.

Each subset's genomic DNA was shared equally among a number of immunoSEQ plates. Clones were read by immunoSEQ multiplex PCR, and TCRdb kept only the in-frame ones, dropping some. The profile shows millions of clones, about 95% of them singletons. CD45RO-negative, CCR7-positively selected cells formed the naive CD8 fraction, excluding terminally differentiated effector memory CD45RA+ cells. This clonotype was sampled from a man aged 18 to 30 in good health. Sequenced material: naive CD8+ T cells sorted from blood.

In DNA, the CDR3 is TGTGCCAGCAGCTTAGCAGAATACAATGAGCAGTTCTTC. This codes for CASSLAEYNEQFF. The chain uses TRBV27 and TRBJ2-1; unclear D gene. CDR1 and CDR2 from the germline V gene are MNHEY and SMNVEV (reference sequence). CDR3 length: 13 residues. V lost 6 bases, J lost 4 bases, and 10 bases lay in between.